This T cell receptor (beta chain) was sequenced in a study of T cell responses to AZD1222 COVID-19 vaccine. Broader study findings: There were vaccine-associated CD4 TCRs across spike, dominant at 160-218 and 743-854. Only a handful of AZD1222 recipients, roughly 6 in all, had baseline seropositivity.

Trimming removed 3 bases at V and 3 bases at J, with 15 bases between. Germline CDR1 reads WSHSY; CDR2 reads SAAADI. The CDR3 extends over 15 amino acids. Here immunoSEQ multiplex PCR was the method, and the copy in TCRdb shows in-frame clones only, minus some. The profile shows around 130,000 clones, about 90% of them singletons. Comment on this clone: Its antigen is unknown.

The chain links TRBV10-2 to TRBJ2-7; D ambiguous. The sequencing here drew on peripheral blood, taken on day 0 of AZD1222 vaccination. This sequence originates from an adult in good health. CDR3: CASSDFSAASYEQYF. Written as DNA, the CDR3 is TGCGCCAGCAGTGATTTTTCGGCAGCGAGCTACGAGCAGTACTTC.